This passage covers 14 T cell receptor beta chains from one sample sequenced in a study of blood T cells in healthy people across ages. Using a J-beta primer mix together with a sample-barcoded 5' primer, a second PCR was run for roughly 7 to 11 cycles. TCRdb re-called the 5' RACE reads with MiXCR, one entry per CDR3 protein. The table has 850,000 or so distinct CDR3 sequences, around 26% seen once. The specimen sequenced was blood. The receptors were gathered from a woman of 80 years or more in good health.

For this clonotype: A much larger clone differs by one base, so this may be a read error. The chain employs TRBV4-3 and TRBJ1-4, with D unclear. The length of the CDR3 is 17 residues. Germline V gene sequence: CDR1 LGHNA, CDR2 YSLEER. The CDR3 DNA follows: TGCGCCAGCAGCCAAGATCTCCAGGAAGCAACTAATGAAAAACGGTTTTTT. Protein: CASSQDLQEATNEKRFF.

This clonotype turned up a few times. This may come from a read error, since a much larger clone is one base off. The V gene is TRBV6-5, the J gene TRBJ2-7; D remains unclear. The CDR3 length is 15 residues. The V end lost 0 bases, the J end lost 3 bases, and 12 bases lay between the germline ends. CDR1 MNHEY and CDR2 SVGAGI come from the germline V gene. CDR3 region: CASSYSPTDCYEQYF. In DNA form, the CDR3 reads TGTGCCAGCAGTTACTCCCCGACGGATTGCTACGAGCAGTACTTC.

Ten or more counts support this clonotype. V is TRBV29-1 and J is TRBJ2-1, with D possibly being TRBD1 (6 bases). The CDR3 spans 14 residues. Trimming left V 4 bases short and J 4 bases short, with 14 bases between. Germline V gene lookup returns CDR1 SQVTM and CDR2 ANQGSEA. The CDR3, as DNA: TGCAGCGTTGGTAGGTCAGGGGTATACAATGAGCAGTTCTTC. Its protein product is CSVGRSGVYNEQFF.

The chain carries TRBV5-5 and TRBJ2-1; the D gene is possibly TRBD2 (5 bases). The CDR3 length is 15 residues. The V end was cut by 4 bases, the J end by 4 bases, with 15 bases between. Germline lookup yields CDR1 SGHKS and CDR2 YYEKEE (reference sequence). CDR3 residues: CASSPYRTEYNEQFF. CDR3 DNA: TGTGCCAGCAGCCCCTACCGGACTGAATACAATGAGCAGTTCTTC. The full variable domain, completed using reference TRBV5-5 and TRBJ2-1, is DAGVTQSPTHLIKTRGQQVTLRCSPISGHKSVSWYQQVLGQGPQFIFQYYEKEERGRGNFPDRFSARQFPNYSSELNVNALLLGDSALYLCASSPYRTEYNEQFFGPGTRLTVL.

This clonotype was found many times. The J gene is TRBJ2-1, the V gene TRBV6-6; unclear D gene. Germline-derived CDR1 and CDR2 are MNHNY and SVGAGI (reference sequence). The CDR3 consists of 14 residues. Trimming removed 3 bases at V and 3 bases at J, with 9 bases between. The DNA of the CDR3 is TGTGCCAGCAGTTATGGTGGGCACTACAATGAGCAGTTCTTC. Translation gives CASSYGGHYNEQFF.

The chain has TRBV28 and TRBJ2-7, with 8 bases identical to TRBD2. Trimming took 7 bases from V and 5 from J; bases not matched to a gene: 10. The V gene's germline CDR1 is MDHEN and CDR2 SYDVKM. The CDR3 is 14 residues long. The CDR3 is CASTSRGGWNEQYF. The CDR3 region has the DNA TGTGCCAGCACTTCCCGGGGGGGGTGGAACGAGCAGTACTTC.

The table lists this clonotype with a few counts. V is TRBV5-8 and J is TRBJ1-2; D perhaps matches TRBD1 (6 bases). The length of the CDR3 is 14 residues. Germline V gene sequence: CDR1 SGHTS, CDR2 YDEGEE. Trimming took off 7 bases at V and 7 bases at J, with 20 bases between the two ends. In DNA, the CDR3 is TGTGCCAGCCTAGGGGGACGAGGTCCGGGTGGCTACACCTTC. Amino acid sequence: CASLGGRGPGGYTF.

On this clonotype: Given a much more abundant clone one base away, this may be a read error. The chain employs TRBV6-1 and TRBJ2-7; D is possibly TRBD1 (8 bases). TRBJ2-4 explains the end of the DNA better; the J call may be wrong. The CDR3 sequence is 14 residues long. Germline lookup yields CDR1 MNHNS and CDR2 SASEGT. The CDR3 region has the DNA TGTGCCAGCACCCGGGACTACAGGGGGGACATTCAGTACTTC. It is translated as CASTRDYRGDIQYF.

V is TRBV20-1 and J is TRBJ2-2; D could derive from TRBD1 or TRBD2 (5 bases each). The CDR3 sequence is 15 residues long. Trimming left V 3 bases short and J 2 bases short, with 13 bases between. In germline, CDR1 is DFQATT, CDR2 SNEGSKA (reference sequence). CDR3 bases: TGCAGTGCTAGTGAGGGGTGGCGAAACACCGGGGAGCTGTTTTTT. As protein: CSASEGWRNTGELFF.

The chain is built from TRBV6-5 and TRBJ2-2; TRBD1 matches at 9 bases. V was clipped by 2 bases and J by 5 bases; unmatched bases: 0. Germline V gene lookup returns CDR1 MNHEY and CDR2 SVGAGI. This CDR3 is 14 amino acids long. CDR3 DNA: TGTGCCAGCAGTTACGACAGGGGGACCGGGGAGCTGTTTTTT. Translation: CASSYDRGTGELFF.

This clonotype was seen a few times. The V call is TRBV5-5, the J call TRBJ2-2; D is undetermined. Trimming left V 2 bases short and J 5 bases short, with 13 bases between. Germline V CDR1 and CDR2: SGHKS, YYEKEE (reference sequence). The CDR3 extends over 15 amino acids. This chain's CDR3 is CASSFQTHGTGELFF. CDR3 nucleotides: TGTGCCAGCAGCTTCCAGACGCATGGGACCGGGGAGCTGTTTTTT.

The V and J genes are TRBV7-2 and TRBJ1-5; TRBD1 might be the D (6 bases). The V and J ends lost 1 base and 4 bases respectively, with 17 bases between them. The CDR3 has 17 residues. In germline, CDR1 is SGHTA, CDR2 FQGNSA. DNA for the CDR3: TGTGCCAGCAGCTTAGAGGTCAGGGGCTTCAAAAATCAGCCCCAGCATTTT. Its protein product is CASSLEVRGFKNQPQHF.

For this clonotype: Just one base apart from a much larger clone, this may be a read error. The chain couples TRBV7-2 to TRBJ2-4, with unresolved D. The DNA end favors TRBJ2-7, so the J call may be wrong. Germline CDR1 and CDR2: SGHTA and FQGNSA. The CDR3 is 15 residues long. For the CDR3, the DNA is TGTGCCAGCAGCCCCCGGCGTGGAACCGCCTACGAGCAGTACTTC. Its translation is CASSPRRGTAYEQYF.

This clonotype has at least ten counts. The rearrangement joins TRBV12-3 or TRBV12-4 to TRBJ1-5; D unresolved. There are 16 residues in the CDR3. The V end lost 3 bases, the J end lost 3 bases, and 15 bases lay between the germline ends. The CDR3 protein is CASSFAVADHNQPQHF. The CDR3 nucleotides are TGTGCCAGCAGTTTCGCAGTGGCAGACCACAATCAGCCCCAGCATTTT.